Listed here are 32 T cell receptor beta chains from one sample, sequenced in a study of CD8+CD57+ T cells in acquired aplastic anemia. The TCR beta profiling, which covered VDJ combination and CDR3 sequence, was carried out using genomic DNA as the template. TCRdb re-analysed the reads in MiXCR, keeping a single row per CDR3 protein. The data contain 150,000 to 180,000 distinct CDR3 sequences, about 48% of them singletons. Sequencing was done on patients that had shown CD8+CD57+ cell expansion by flow cytometry. Sequencing was performed on sorted CD4+, CD8+, or CD8+CD57+ T cells (not recorded which) from PBMCs. The receptors derive from a human donor with aplastic anemia.

The chain uses TRBV5-1 and TRBJ2-1; 8 bases line up with TRBD2. Germline V gene lookup returns CDR1 SGHRS and CDR2 YFSETQ. This CDR3 comprises 17 residues. After removal of 4 bases from V and 6 bases from J, the junction contained 15 bases not matched to a gene. CDR3 in DNA: TGCGCCAGCAGCATTGGCACCTTCGGACTAGCTGCCAATGAGCAGTTCTTC. Translating gives CASSIGTFGLAANEQFF. Drawing the rest from reference TRBV5-1 and TRBJ2-1, the complete variable domain is KAGVTQTPRYLIKTRGQQVTLSCSPISGHRSVSWYQQTPGQGLQFLFEYFSETQRNKGNFPGRFSGRQFSNSRSEMNVSTLELGDSALYLCASSIGTFGLAANEQFFGPGTRLTVL.

The chain uses TRBV6-2 or TRBV6-3 and TRBJ2-7; either TRBD1 or TRBD2 may supply D (5 bases each). V lost 8 bases and J 4 bases, leaving 12 bases between the germline ends. The CDR3 runs 12 residues. The germline V gene encodes CDR1 MNHEY and CDR2 SVGEGT. CDR3 protein: CASRWGTYEQYF. In DNA form, the CDR3 reads TGTGCCAGCCGATGGGGGACGTACGAGCAGTACTTC.

V usage is TRBV29-1 and J usage is TRBJ1-1; 7 bases fit TRBD1. The junction had 6 bases not matched to a gene; V was cut back by 7 bases and J by 1 base. The CDR3 runs 13 residues. CDR1 and CDR2 from the germline V gene are SQVTM and ANQGSEA. CDR3 amino acids: CSGQTGRNTEAFF. The CDR3 DNA is TGCAGCGGCCAGACAGGGAGGAACACTGAAGCTTTCTTT.

Only one count was recorded for this clonotype. J is TRBJ1-4 and V is TRBV2; D not resolved. This CDR3 spans 13 amino acids. V lost 7 bases to trimming and J lost 4 bases, with 10 bases between them. Germline V gives CDR1 SNHLY, CDR2 FYNNEI. CDR3 sequence (DNA): TGTGCCAGCATGGGAAGGGATAATGAAAAACTGTTTTTT. It codes for CASMGRDNEKLFF.

This chain links TRBV20-1 with TRBJ2-2; TRBD2 matches at 13 bases. The length of the CDR3 is 15 residues. V gave up 6 bases and J gave up 6 bases; unmatched junction bases: 7. CDR1 DFQATT and CDR2 SNEGSKA come from the germline V gene (reference sequence). The CDR3: CSAPLAGGPAGELFF. CDR3 in DNA: TGCAGTGCGCCACTAGCGGGAGGGCCGGCCGGGGAGCTGTTTTTT.

As to this clonotype: The junction departs from germline at one end; a sequencing error may be responsible. CDR3 sequence reads: CASSPPGSEKLFF. CDR3 nucleotides: TGTGCCAGCAGCCCCCCAGGGAGTGAAAAACTGTTCTTT. The chain employs TRBV2 and TRBJ1-4; TRBD1 is a possible D gene (5 bases). CDR1 and CDR2 (germline): SNHLY, FYNNEI. The CDR3 runs to 13 residues.

The genes are TRBV20-1 and TRBJ2-3; tentative D call: TRBD2 (6 bases). The V end lost 8 bases, the J end lost 2 bases, and 20 bases lay between the germline ends. The CDR3 covers 15 residues. CDR1 is DFQATT, CDR2 SNEGSKA, per germline (reference sequence). The DNA for the CDR3 is TGCAGTACATCCGGGGAGGACTTAGTCACAGATACGCAGTATTTT. Protein: CSTSGEDLVTDTQYF.

J is TRBJ1-5 and V is TRBV19; D is uncertain. V lost 6 bases to trimming and J lost 2 bases, with 17 bases between them. The CDR3 extends over 16 amino acids. CDR1 and CDR2 from the germline V gene are LNHDA and SQIVND (reference sequence). In DNA, the CDR3 is TGTGCCAGTAGCCATGGGGTGTCGGGAGGCAATCAGCCCCAGCATTTT. Its translation: CASSHGVSGGNQPQHF.

V usage is TRBV9 and J usage is TRBJ2-7; 10 positions agree with TRBD1. This CDR3 is 15 amino acids long. Germline V gives CDR1 SGDLS, CDR2 YYNGEE. The J segment lost 6 bases and the V segment lost 4 bases, leaving 10 bases of the junction unmatched. The DNA for the CDR3 is TGTGCCAGCAGCCTCCAACCCGGGACAGGGGCCGAGCAGTACTTC. Its protein product is CASSLQPGTGAEQYF.

The chain carries TRBV5-1 and TRBJ2-5; 7 bases align to TRBD1. Germline CDR1 reads SGHRS; CDR2 reads YFSETQ. This CDR3 contains 15 residues. V shed 0 bases and J 3 bases; nucleotides not matched to a gene: 5. For the CDR3, the DNA is TGCGCCAGCAGCTTGGCGGGGACAGCCGAAGAGACCCAGTACTTC. Encoded protein: CASSLAGTAEETQYF.

The chain couples TRBV7-9 to TRBJ1-2, with 8 nucleotides matching TRBD1. The CDR3 totals 14 residues. Germline V gene sequence: CDR1 SEHNR, CDR2 FQNEAQ (reference sequence). V lost 5 bases and J lost 6; bases outside the gene matches: 8. The CDR3, as DNA: TGTGCCAGCAGCGGGGCAGGGGGCGCGGATGGCTACACCTTC. It specifies CASSGAGGADGYTF.

This rearrangement joins TRBV29-1 to TRBJ2-1, with 9 bases aligning to TRBD1. Per germline, CDR1 SQVTM and CDR2 ANQGSEA. This CDR3 contains 12 residues. V gave up 7 bases and J gave up 10 bases; unmatched junction bases: 8. CDR3 coding DNA: TGCAGCGGATCCGGGACAGGGACCGAGCAGTTCTTC. It specifies CSGSGTGTEQFF.

This chain uses TRBV7-2 with TRBJ2-5; 9 bases line up with TRBD2. CDR1 is SGHTA, CDR2 FQGNSA, per germline. The length of the CDR3 is 14 residues. The trim removed 5 bases at V and 4 bases at J, leaving 5 bases unmatched. In nucleotides, the CDR3 is TGTGCCAGCAGCCCTCAACTAGCGGGAGAGACCCAGTACTTC. It is translated as CASSPQLAGETQYF.

This clonotype was seen a handful of times. The J gene is TRBJ2-3, the V gene TRBV29-1; D uncertain. Germline lookup yields CDR1 SQVTM and CDR2 ANQGSEA. The germline V and J ends were trimmed by 4 bases and 11 bases, with 13 bases remaining between them. The CDR3 contains 11 residues. The CDR3 DNA is TGCAGCGTTGTGGCGTACAATGAGCAGTATTTT. It translates to CSVVAYNEQYF.

At least ten counts were recorded for this clonotype. V is TRBV29-1 and J is TRBJ2-7, with D perhaps matching TRBD1 (6 bases). V shed 0 bases and J shed 3 bases, with 15 bases lying between them. The CDR3 has 15 amino acids. From germline, CDR1 is SQVTM and CDR2 ANQGSEA. The CDR3 here is CSVEEARGSSYEQYF. The CDR3, as DNA: TGCAGCGTTGAAGAAGCCAGGGGCTCCAGCTACGAGCAGTACTTC.

This clonotype came up a few times. The chain links TRBV5-1 to TRBJ1-1; weak D call: TRBD1 (5 bases). V was cut by 4 bases and J by 0 bases, with 13 bases left in between. CDR3 length equals 15 residues. Per germline, CDR1 SGHRS and CDR2 YFSETQ. The CDR3 loop is CASSLRAGLNTEAFF. CDR3 nucleotide sequence: TGCGCCAGCAGCCTCCGAGCAGGGCTGAACACTGAAGCTTTCTTT.

This clonotype has ten or more counts. The chain uses TRBV6-2 or TRBV6-3 and TRBJ2-3, with D tentatively TRBD1 (7 bases). V was trimmed by 0 bases and J by 0 bases, leaving 13 bases between them. Germline CDR1 MNHEY, CDR2 SVGEGT. The CDR3 extends over 17 amino acids. CDR3 sequence reads: CASSYSSAGQSTDTQYF. In DNA, the CDR3 is TGTGCCAGCAGTTACTCGTCGGCGGGACAGAGCACAGATACGCAGTATTTT.

This clonotype was counted many times. J is TRBJ2-5 and V is TRBV4-3; 10 bases line up with TRBD2. CDR1 and CDR2 (germline): LGHNA, YSLEER. The V and J ends lost 0 bases and 5 bases, in that order; junction bases with no gene match: 6. This CDR3 has 16 amino acids. CDR3 DNA: TGCGCCAGCAGCCAAGAACCCAGCGGGGGGGCGGAGACCCAGTACTTC. Its translation: CASSQEPSGGAETQYF.

This clonotype appeared many times. The CDR3, as DNA: TGTGCCAGCAGCTCCGGCCCCGCCTACGAGCAGTACTTC. Translated, it gives CASSSGPAYEQYF. J is TRBJ2-7 and V is TRBV5-6; D unclear. This CDR3 spans 13 amino acids. The V end lost 3 bases, the J end lost 2 bases, and 9 bases lay between the germline ends. CDR1 and CDR2 (germline): SGHDT, YYEEEE.

At least ten counts were recorded for this clonotype. This chain's CDR3 is CASSIRQGNEQFF. In DNA, the CDR3 is TGTGCCAGTAGTATAAGACAGGGGAATGAGCAGTTCTTC. The chain employs TRBV19 and TRBJ2-1; TRBD1 agrees at 8 bases. V dropped 2 bases and J dropped 7; count of bases not matched to a gene: 1. This CDR3 contains 13 residues. Germline-derived CDR1 and CDR2 are LNHDA and SQIVND (reference sequence).

This rearrangement joins TRBV20-1 to TRBJ2-3; D gene uncertain. CDR1 is DFQATT, CDR2 SNEGSKA, per germline (reference sequence). The CDR3 is made up of 15 amino acids. Trimming stripped 3 bases from V and 3 bases from J, with 16 bases between. CDR3 amino acids: CSASGHWLGTDTQYF. For the CDR3, the DNA is TGCAGTGCTAGTGGGCATTGGCTGGGGACAGATACGCAGTATTTT.

This clonotype appeared many times. This chain uses TRBV5-5 with TRBJ2-7; D gene uncertain. Trimming removed 1 base at V and 2 bases at J, with 10 bases between. The CDR3 totals 14 residues. Germline values: CDR1 SGHKS, CDR2 YYEKEE (reference sequence). This CDR3 reads CASSLWKGPYEQYF. As DNA, the CDR3 is TGTGCCAGCAGCTTGTGGAAGGGTCCCTACGAGCAGTACTTC.

This clonotype was found once. Since the CDR3 does not end with the conserved phenylalanine or tryptophan, this likely comes from a read error. This chain connects TRBV5-5 to TRBJ1-4; D is unresolved. Germline CDR1 is SGHKS and CDR2 is YYEKEE (reference sequence). With 0 bases removed from V and 6 bases from J, the gap between germline ends came to 15 bases. The CDR3 is made up of 16 amino acids. CDR3 sequence: CASSLAGTAGYEKLFS. In DNA, the CDR3 is TGTGCCAGCAGCTTGGCCGGTACCGCGGGGTATGAAAAACTGTTTTCT.

Remarks on this clonotype: A clone one base away is much larger, so this may be a read error. The chain has TRBV11-1 and TRBJ1-1; the D gene is possibly TRBD1 (5 bases). The CDR3 length is 17 residues. Germline loops: CDR1 SGHAT, CDR2 FQDESV (reference sequence). V lost 5 bases and J lost 1, with 20 bases in between. The CDR3 loop is CASSQIGTLVGNTEAFF. Here the CDR3 DNA reads TGTGCCAGCAGCCAGATAGGGACCCTAGTGGGGAACACTGAAGCTTTCTTT. The entire variable domain, with the rest obtained from reference TRBV11-1 and TRBJ1-1, is as follows: EAEVAQSPRYKITEKSQAVAFWCDPISGHATLYWYRQILGQGPELLVQFQDESVVDDSQLPKDRFSAERLKGVDSTLKIQPAELGDSAMYLCASSQIGTLVGNTEAFFGQGTRLTVV.

The chain uses TRBV11-2 and TRBJ2-2, with D possibly being TRBD1 (6 bases). This CDR3 region has 17 residues. V lost 5 bases to trimming and J lost 2 bases, with 18 bases between them. Germline V lookup: CDR1 SGHAT, CDR2 FQNNGV. The CDR3 DNA is TGTGCCAGCAGCCCTTCAGGGGTTCAGCAAAACACCGGGGAGCTGTTTTTT. Translation: CASSPSGVQQNTGELFF.

This clonotype was counted once. The chain combines TRBV6-1 with TRBJ2-3, with a weak D call TRBD2 (6 bases). V lost 7 bases to trimming and J lost 3 bases, with 14 bases between them. CDR1 and CDR2 from the germline V gene are MNHNS and SASEGT. The CDR3 sequence is 14 residues long. The chain's CDR3 is CASTGGTVTDTQYF. For the CDR3, the DNA is TGTGCCAGCACTGGGGGGACTGTAACAGATACGCAGTATTTT.

V usage is TRBV19 and J usage is TRBJ2-7, with D unresolved. The CDR3 extends over 10 amino acids. Between the trimmed V and J ends, which lost 7 bases and 6 bases, there was a span of 7 bases. CDR1 is LNHDA, CDR2 SQIVND, per germline (reference sequence). The CDR3 region has the DNA TGTGCCAGTACCCCCGGCGAGCAGTACTTC. Encoded protein: CASTPGEQYF. The variable domain in full, completed from reference TRBV19 and TRBJ2-7, reads DGGITQSPKYLFRKEGQNVTLSCEQNLNHDAMYWYRQDPGQGLRLIYYSQIVNDFQKGDIAEGYSVSREKKESFPLTVTSAQKNPTAFYLCASTPGEQYFGPGTRLTVT.

This clonotype was seen at least ten times. V and J are TRBV3-1 and TRBJ1-1; D perhaps matches TRBD1 (5 bases). Germline V CDR1 and CDR2: LGHDT, YNNKEL (reference sequence). Trimming shortened V by 4 bases and J by 1 base, and 10 bases separated the two germline ends. The length of the CDR3 is 14 residues. CDR3 DNA sequence: TGTGCCAGCAGCCTACGGGGCCAGAACACTGAAGCTTTCTTT. Amino acids: CASSLRGQNTEAFF. Full variable domain (remainder filled in from reference TRBV3-1 and TRBJ1-1): DTAVSQTPKYLVTQMGNDKSIKCEQNLGHDTMYWYKQDSKKFLKIMFSYNNKELIINETVPNRFSPKSPDKAHLNLHINSLELGDSAVYFCASSLRGQNTEAFFGQGTRLTVV.

This chain joins TRBV12-3 or TRBV12-4 and TRBJ2-5, with 9 bases fitting TRBD1. The CDR3 is 19 residues long. The trim removed 0 bases at V and 0 bases at J, leaving 11 bases unmatched. The CDR3 loop reads CASSLARGDRGTYQETQYF. The CDR3 coding sequence is TGTGCCAGCAGTTTAGCGCGAGGAGACAGGGGGACATACCAAGAGACCCAGTACTTC.

The chain carries TRBV20-1 and TRBJ2-7; the D is unclear. The CDR3 has 12 residues. The germline V gene encodes CDR1 DFQATT and CDR2 SNEGSKA (reference sequence). V dropped 0 bases and J dropped 3 bases, with 6 bases sitting between them. The CDR3 region has the DNA TGCAGTGCTAGAGAGCCAGGCTACGAGCAGTACTTC. Protein sequence: CSAREPGYEQYF.

In its sample, this clonotype was seen many times. V is TRBV6-1 and J is TRBJ1-5; D is undetermined. CDR1 is MNHNS and CDR2 is SASEGT in the germline V gene. V was trimmed by 8 bases and J by 0 bases, leaving 5 bases between them. The CDR3 length is 12 residues. The CDR3: CASQYSNQPQHF. The CDR3 DNA reads TGTGCCAGCCAATATAGCAATCAGCCCCAGCATTTT.

As concerns this clonotype: Just one base apart from a much larger clone, this may be a read error. The genes are TRBV19 and TRBJ1-3; the match to TRBD1 covers 7 bases. Per the germline V gene, CDR1 is LNHDA and CDR2 is SQIVND (reference sequence). The CDR3 extends over 19 amino acids. CDR3 amino acids: CASSIDYRQGPESGNTTYF. The CDR3 DNA reads TGTGCCAGTAGTATAGACTACCGACAGGGCCCAGAATCTGGAAACACCACATATTTT.